The 14 T cell receptor beta chains listed next were all sequenced from one sample in a study of blood T cell repertoires in COVID-19 (dated by TCRdb to 2018 to 2020). The library relied on the immunoSEQ multiplex PCR assay. Entries here come from immuneACCESS through TCRdb and include only in-frame sequences with V and J called. Some clones fail to appear in such tables; in the studies checked, an unresolved V gene covers under half of the shortfall, and the cause of the remainder is unknown. The sample contains about 270,000 clones, 75% to 95% of them found a single time. The ten largest account for approximately 2.7% of the sample. Sequencing was done on a sample of PBMCs or T cells enriched from blood (not recorded which). All receptors come from a man aged 40-49 years who had been exposed to COVID-19.

The table lists this clone with a few counts. The V gene is TRBV5-4, the J gene TRBJ2-3, with 11 nucleotides matching TRBD2. Germline CDR1 reads SGHNT; CDR2 reads YYREEE (reference sequence). The CDR3 runs 16 residues. V lost 1 base, J lost 2 bases, and 3 bases stayed unmatched. DNA of the CDR3: TGTGCCAGCAGCTTGTTACTAGCGGGAGACACAGATACGCAGTATTTT. Translating it yields CASSLLLAGDTDTQYF.

The genes are TRBV28 and TRBJ2-7, with TRBD2 as a possible D gene (5 bases). The CDR3 length is 13 residues. With 5 bases removed from V and 3 bases from J, the gap between germline ends came to 11 bases. From germline, CDR1 is MDHEN and CDR2 SYDVKM. This chain's CDR3 is CASSSGDNYEQYF. As DNA, the CDR3 is TGTGCCAGCAGTAGCGGAGATAACTACGAGCAGTACTTC.

This chain links TRBV10-3 with TRBJ2-7, with 9 bases lining up with TRBD2. The CDR3 length is 15 residues. The germline CDR1 and CDR2 sequences are ENHRY and SYGVKD. V lost 6 bases, J lost 2 bases, and 8 bases stayed unmatched. CDR3 sequence (DNA): TGTGCCATCAGCCAGGGGGTAGCGGGAGCCTACGAGCAGTACTTC. Protein: CAISQGVAGAYEQYF.

The genes are TRBV2 and TRBJ2-2; 7 nucleotides agree with TRBD2. This CDR3 has 15 residues. V shed 6 bases and J 4 bases; nucleotides not matched to a gene: 8. Germline V gene data show CDR1 as SNHLY and CDR2 as FYNNEI. CDR3 coding DNA: TGTGCCAGCAGATTCGGCGGGAGTGGCACCGGGGAGCTGTTTTTT. Protein product: CASRFGGSGTGELFF.

The chain carries TRBV4-3 and TRBJ2-5; D not certain. CDR3 length: 15 amino acids. Germline loops: CDR1 LGHNA, CDR2 YSLEER. V lost 4 bases and J lost 2, with 14 bases in between. The CDR3 DNA is TGCGCCAGCAGCCGCTTCAATGACATACAAGAGACCCAGTACTTC. It encodes CASSRFNDIQETQYF.

The chain has TRBV28 and TRBJ1-1; D is unclear. CDR1 is MDHEN, CDR2 SYDVKM, per germline. V was trimmed by 5 bases and J by 2 bases, leaving 9 bases between them. CDR3 length: 13 residues. CDR3 amino acids: CASSPPSNTEAFF. DNA for the CDR3: TGTGCCAGCAGTCCCCCATCCAACACTGAAGCTTTCTTT.

The chain couples TRBV2 to TRBJ2-5; D remains ambiguous. The CDR3 has 11 residues. V was pared by 7 bases and J by 5 bases, with 8 bases between. Per germline, CDR1 SNHLY and CDR2 FYNNEI. The CDR3 loop is CASTVKETQYF. The CDR3 nucleotides are TGTGCCAGCACAGTCAAGGAGACCCAGTACTTC.

This chain uses TRBV13 with TRBJ2-1; TRBD2 aligns across 10 bases. Germline loops: CDR1 PRHDT, CDR2 FYEKMQ (reference sequence). The CDR3 contains 15 residues. Trimming cost V 4 bases and J 5 bases; bases outside gene matches: 5. Here the CDR3 DNA reads TGTGCCAGCAGCTCCGGGACTAGCGTGAACAATGAGCAGTTCTTC. This gives the protein CASSSGTSVNNEQFF.

The V call is TRBV28, the J call TRBJ2-7; tentatively, D is TRBD1 (6 bases). The CDR3 runs to 14 residues. V dropped 9 bases and J dropped 2 bases, with 17 bases sitting between them. Germline V CDR1 and CDR2: MDHEN, SYDVKM. CDR3 region: CASTIGQRTYEQYF. The DNA for the CDR3 is TGTGCCAGTACCATAGGACAGCGGACCTACGAGCAGTACTTC.

This chain connects TRBV3-1 (or the pseudogene TRBV3-2) to TRBJ2-7, with D maybe TRBD1 (6 bases). The V gene's germline CDR1 is LGHDT and CDR2 YNNKEL (reference sequence). The CDR3 runs 13 residues. The ends were cut back, 4 bases at V and 3 bases at J, with 10 bases in the middle. The CDR3: CASSRDRYYEQYF. In DNA, the CDR3 is TGTGCCAGCAGCCGCGACAGGTACTACGAGCAGTACTTC.

The chain carries TRBV6-5 and TRBJ1-2; D possibly corresponds to TRBD1 (5 bases). Germline values: CDR1 MNHEY, CDR2 SVGAGI. The CDR3 totals 14 residues. V was shortened by 7 bases and J by 1 base, with 13 bases between the two germline ends. In DNA, the CDR3 is TGTGCCAGCACCAGGGCAGGGCTTAACTATGGCTACACCTTC. As protein: CASTRAGLNYGYTF.

This sequence joins TRBV19 and TRBJ2-1; 12 bases agree with TRBD2. The V gene's germline CDR1 is LNHDA and CDR2 SQIVND (reference sequence). The V segment lost 8 bases and the J segment 6 bases; nucleotides outside the gene matches: 5. This CDR3 has 14 amino acids. CDR3 DNA: TGTGCCAGTGCCGGACTAGCGGGAATCAATGAGCAGTTCTTC. Amino acids: CASAGLAGINEQFF. The full variable domain, with the rest looked up from reference TRBV19 and TRBJ2-1, is DGGITQSPKYLFRKEGQNVTLSCEQNLNHDAMYWYRQDPGQGLRLIYYSQIVNDFQKGDIAEGYSVSREKKESFPLTVTSAQKNPTAFYLCASAGLAGINEQFFGPGTRLTVL.

The chain joins TRBV7-2 to TRBJ1-5; no definite D call. Trimming removed 5 bases from V and 3 bases from J, with 5 bases in between. Germline V lookup: CDR1 SGHTA, CDR2 FQGNSA. CDR3 size: 12 residues. Here the CDR3 reads CASSEYNQPQHF. In DNA form, the CDR3 reads TGTGCCAGCAGCGAGTACAATCAGCCCCAGCATTTT.

Note on this clone: Its ends do not fully match the called genes, so a read error is possible. The CDR3 is CASSRAKTGNTGELFF. The DNA of the CDR3 is TGCGCCAGCAGTCGCGCCAAGACAGGGAACACGGGGGAGCTGTTTTTT. The chain combines TRBV5-1 with TRBJ2-2; 7 bases agree with TRBD1. CDR1 is SGHRS, CDR2 YFSETQ, per germline. The CDR3 is 16 amino acids.